A selection of T cell receptor beta chains follows, all from one sample in a study of glioma-infiltrating T cells after dendritic cell vaccination. Libraries were prepared by immunoSEQ multiplex PCR; TCRdb keeps only in-frame clonotypes and omits some of them. Of approximately 91,000 clones in the sample, 75% to 90% were seen once. Here the sequenced sample was blood, taken after dendritic cell vaccination. These receptor sequences come from a human donor with glioblastoma. The CDR3 runs from the conserved cysteine through the conserved F or W. D genes are given only for firm matches. Size is stated for part of the rows, as once, few or many counts, or as a class when the clone is expanded.

CDR3 DNA: TGTGCCAGTAGTAGCCAGCGAATTAGCACAGATACGCAGTATTTT
CDR3 protein: CASSSQRISTDTQYF
J gene: TRBJ2-3
clone size: -
D gene: -
V gene: TRBV19

CDR3 DNA: TGTGCCAGCAGTCCCATGAGGGGGTGGAACTATGGCTACACCTTC
CDR3 protein: CASSPMRGWNYGYTF
J gene: TRBJ1-2
clone size: -
D gene: -
V gene: TRBV27

CDR3 DNA: TGTGCCAGCAGTTTACGCGCGGGTACCATCAATGAGCAGTTCTTC
CDR3 protein: CASSLRAGTINEQFF
J gene: TRBJ2-1
clone size: -
D gene: -
V gene: TRBV27

CDR3 DNA: TGTGCCAGCAGCCCCTGGCGACTAGCGGGGGGGCCAGATACGCAGTATTTT
CDR3 protein: CASSPWRLAGGPDTQYF
J gene: TRBJ2-3
clone size: -
D gene: TRBD2
V gene: TRBV5-4

CDR3 DNA: TGTGCCAGCAGGCCCCAGGGGGGCATCTATGGCTACACCTTC
CDR3 protein: CASRPQGGIYGYTF
J gene: TRBJ1-2
clone size: -
D gene: TRBD1
V gene: TRBV27

CDR3 DNA: TGTGCCAGCAGTGATCGCGGGAATGGGGCCAACGTCCTGACTTTC
CDR3 protein: CASSDRGNGANVLTF
J gene: TRBJ2-6
clone size: -
D gene: -
V gene: TRBV2

CDR3 DNA: TGTGCCAGCAGCTCGGGGGTTATGAACACTGAAGCTTTCTTT
CDR3 protein: CASSSGVMNTEAFF
J gene: TRBJ1-1
clone size: -
D gene: -
V gene: TRBV11-3

CDR3 DNA: TGCAGCGTGGGCGGGGGGCCGTTAGCTAACTATGGCTACACCTTC
CDR3 protein: CSVGGGPLANYGYTF
J gene: TRBJ1-2
clone size: -
D gene: -
V gene: TRBV29-1

CDR3 DNA: TGTGCCAGCAGCTTAGGTCCGGGCCTACAGGGTGAAAAACTGTTTTTT
CDR3 protein: CASSLGPGLQGEKLFF
J gene: TRBJ1-4
clone size: few
D gene: -
V gene: TRBV7-9

CDR3 DNA: TGTGCCAGTAGTCAACAGGGGGCCAACGTCCTGACTTTC
CDR3 protein: CASSQQGANVLTF
J gene: TRBJ2-6
clone size: -
D gene: -
V gene: TRBV19

CDR3 DNA: TGTGCCAGCCGTACGCAGGGGGCGCTGGGTGGCTACACCTTC
CDR3 protein: CASRTQGALGGYTF
J gene: TRBJ1-2
clone size: -
D gene: TRBD1
V gene: TRBV19

CDR3 DNA: TGTGCCAGCGCAGATTTCAACACTGAAGCTTTCTTT
CDR3 protein: CASADFNTEAFF
J gene: TRBJ1-1
clone size: -
D gene: -
V gene: TRBV19

CDR3 DNA: TGCAGCGTTGGCCAGTCGAGCACAGATACGCAGTATTTT
CDR3 protein: CSVGQSSTDTQYF
J gene: TRBJ2-3
clone size: -
D gene: -
V gene: TRBV29-1

CDR3 DNA: TGTGCTAGTGGTCCCGGAGGGGCGGGGGGGAAGAACACCGGGGAGCTGTTTTTT
CDR3 protein: CASGPGGAGGKNTGELFF
J gene: TRBJ2-2
clone size: -
D gene: TRBD2
V gene: TRBV12-5